A selection of T cell receptor beta chains follows, all from one sample in a study of response to subunit inactivated influenza vaccine. TCRdb reprocessed the RT-PCR reads with MiXCR, giving one entry per CDR3 protein. This table has about 480,000 distinct CDR3 sequences, about 25% appearing once. Sample: CD4+ T cells sorted from PBMCs, taken 4 to 6 days after vaccination. The receptors originated from a man aged 45-65 years who received an inactivated influenza vaccine. The CDR3 runs from the conserved cysteine through the conserved F or W. Each record gives: J gene, V gene, clone size, D gene, CDR3 protein, CDR3 DNA. The D gene is left open where the match is weak. Some rows mark clone size as missing; the rest say once, few, many or name a class of expanded clone.

j_call: TRBJ2-7; v_call: TRBV5-5; clone_size: NA; d_call: TRBD1; cdr3_aa: CASSLYRTGDYEQYF; cdr3_nt: TGTGCCAGCAGCTTGTATAGGACAGGGGACTACGAGCAGTACTTC
j_call: TRBJ2-3; v_call: TRBV20-1; clone_size: NA; d_call: NA; cdr3_aa: CSVTGFSTDTQYF; cdr3_nt: TGCAGTGTGACTGGCTTTAGCACAGATACGCAGTATTTT
j_call: TRBJ2-1; v_call: TRBV29-1; clone_size: many; d_call: TRBD2; cdr3_aa: CSVSGRVGYEQFF; cdr3_nt: TGCAGCGTTAGCGGGAGGGTAGGCTATGAGCAGTTCTTC
j_call: TRBJ2-3; v_call: TRBV20-1; clone_size: NA; d_call: NA; cdr3_aa: CSARIRGHSPDTQYF; cdr3_nt: TGCAGTGCTAGAATTCGTGGGCACTCGCCAGATACGCAGTATTTT
j_call: TRBJ1-4; v_call: TRBV28; clone_size: NA; d_call: NA; cdr3_aa: CASFSRATNEKLFF; cdr3_nt: TGTGCCAGCTTCAGTCGAGCAACTAATGAAAAACTGTTTTTT
j_call: TRBJ2-1; v_call: TRBV5-1; clone_size: NA; d_call: NA; cdr3_aa: CASSWMEEALRGLTKYNEQFF; cdr3_nt: TGCGCCAGCAGCTGGATGGAAGAAGCACTCCGAGGATTAACCAAATACAATGAGCAGTTCTTC
j_call: TRBJ2-1; v_call: TRBV11-1; clone_size: NA; d_call: TRBD2; cdr3_aa: CASSLGLAGHEQFF; cdr3_nt: TGTGCCAGCAGCTTAGGGCTAGCGGGGCATGAGCAGTTCTTC
j_call: TRBJ2-1; v_call: TRBV5-1; clone_size: few; d_call: NA; cdr3_aa: CASSVLGSAYNEQFF; cdr3_nt: TGCGCCAGCAGCGTTCTAGGTTCGGCCTACAATGAGCAGTTCTTC
j_call: TRBJ2-1; v_call: TRBV20-1; clone_size: few; d_call: NA; cdr3_aa: CSARMGAPEQFF; cdr3_nt: TGCAGTGCTCGGATGGGGGCTCCTGAGCAGTTCTTC
j_call: TRBJ2-1; v_call: TRBV12-3/TRBV12-4; clone_size: NA; d_call: TRBD2; cdr3_aa: CASSFVAGGRVYNEQFF; cdr3_nt: TGTGCCAGCAGTTTCGTAGCGGGAGGGCGGGTATACAATGAGCAGTTCTTC
j_call: TRBJ2-7; v_call: TRBV4-3; clone_size: NA; d_call: TRBD2; cdr3_aa: CASSQLAGDSYEQYF; cdr3_nt: TGCGCCAGCAGCCAACTAGCGGGAGACTCCTACGAGCAGTACTTC
j_call: TRBJ2-2; v_call: TRBV2; clone_size: NA; d_call: NA; cdr3_aa: CASRVELTGELFF; cdr3_nt: TGTGCCAGCAGGGTGGAGCTCACCGGGGAGCTGTTTTTT
j_call: TRBJ1-2; v_call: TRBV9; clone_size: few; d_call: NA; cdr3_aa: CASNSPDVANYGYTF; cdr3_nt: TGTGCCAGCAACTCTCCGGACGTAGCTAACTATGGCTACACCTTC
j_call: TRBJ1-2; v_call: TRBV7-9; clone_size: few; d_call: TRBD1; cdr3_aa: CASSPAWDRGLSGYTF; cdr3_nt: TGTGCCAGCAGCCCAGCTTGGGACAGGGGGCTGTCTGGCTACACCTTC
j_call: TRBJ2-2; v_call: TRBV5-1; clone_size: NA; d_call: TRBD1; cdr3_aa: CASTTGGTGKTGELFF; cdr3_nt: TGCGCCAGCACCACTGGAGGGACAGGGAAAACCGGGGAGCTGTTTTTT
j_call: TRBJ2-1; v_call: TRBV28; clone_size: NA; d_call: TRBD2; cdr3_aa: CASSLNTGASGTNEQFF; cdr3_nt: TGTGCCAGCAGTTTAAATACAGGGGCTAGCGGGACGAATGAGCAGTTCTTC
j_call: TRBJ2-3; v_call: TRBV25-1; clone_size: NA; d_call: TRBD1; cdr3_aa: CASSLTGGNTDTQYF; cdr3_nt: TGTGCCAGCAGCCTTACAGGGGGCAATACAGATACGCAGTATTTT
j_call: TRBJ1-5; v_call: TRBV20-1; clone_size: once; d_call: TRBD1; cdr3_aa: CSARGTGGAYQPQHF; cdr3_nt: TGCAGTGCTAGAGGCACAGGGGGCGCTTATCAGCCCCAGCATTTT
j_call: TRBJ2-7; v_call: TRBV7-2; clone_size: NA; d_call: TRBD1; cdr3_aa: CASSFRTGPISSYEQYF; cdr3_nt: TGTGCCAGCAGCTTCCGGACAGGCCCTATTAGCTCCTACGAGCAGTACTTC
j_call: TRBJ2-2; v_call: TRBV4-3; clone_size: few; d_call: NA; cdr3_aa: CASSQDTPTNTGELFF; cdr3_nt: TGCGCCAGCAGCCAAGATACGCCGACTAACACCGGGGAGCTGTTTTTT
j_call: TRBJ1-1; v_call: TRBV5-1; clone_size: NA; d_call: NA; cdr3_aa: CASSPEQGAGTEAFF; cdr3_nt: TGCGCCAGCAGCCCCGAACAGGGAGCCGGAACTGAAGCTTTCTTT
j_call: TRBJ2-7; v_call: TRBV6-2/TRBV6-3; clone_size: NA; d_call: TRBD1; cdr3_aa: CASRLRDRQYF; cdr3_nt: TGTGCCAGCAGGCTCCGGGACAGGCAGTACTTC
j_call: TRBJ2-1; v_call: TRBV12-3/TRBV12-4; clone_size: NA; d_call: NA; cdr3_aa: CASQVLGSYNEQFF; cdr3_nt: TGTGCCAGCCAGGTCTTGGGGTCCTACAATGAGCAGTTCTTC
j_call: TRBJ2-2; v_call: TRBV19; clone_size: NA; d_call: NA; cdr3_aa: CASNRPSRAGELFF; cdr3_nt: TGTGCCAGTAACCGCCCATCTAGGGCCGGGGAGCTGTTTTTT
j_call: TRBJ2-7; v_call: TRBV4-1; clone_size: NA; d_call: NA; cdr3_aa: CASSQEGMAPYEQYF; cdr3_nt: TGCGCCAGCAGCCAAGAGGGCATGGCCCCCTACGAGCAGTACTTC
j_call: TRBJ2-3; v_call: TRBV30; clone_size: NA; d_call: TRBD2; cdr3_aa: CAWRTSGRHNTQYF; cdr3_nt: TGTGCCTGGAGAACTAGCGGGAGACATAATACGCAGTATTTT
j_call: TRBJ1-2; v_call: TRBV7-8; clone_size: NA; d_call: NA; cdr3_aa: CASSLGMVSFTF; cdr3_nt: TGTGCCAGCAGCTTGGGAATGGTCTCGTTCACCTTC
j_call: TRBJ2-7; v_call: TRBV6-5; clone_size: NA; d_call: NA; cdr3_aa: CASSYSLGQRSYEQYF; cdr3_nt: TGTGCCAGCAGTTACTCGCTAGGACAACGATCCTACGAGCAGTACTTC
j_call: TRBJ2-1; v_call: TRBV25-1; clone_size: few; d_call: NA; cdr3_aa: CASSAPDGIQDYNEQFF; cdr3_nt: TGTGCCAGCAGTGCTCCCGATGGAATCCAGGATTACAATGAGCAGTTCTTC
j_call: TRBJ2-7; v_call: TRBV6-5; clone_size: NA; d_call: TRBD2; cdr3_aa: CASSYGRTSSGEQYF; cdr3_nt: TGTGCCAGCAGTTACGGCCGGACTAGCTCGGGAGAGCAGTACTTC
j_call: TRBJ2-5; v_call: TRBV5-1; clone_size: NA; d_call: NA; cdr3_aa: CASSLTVSQETQYF; cdr3_nt: TGCGCCAGCAGCTTGACCGTGAGCCAAGAGACCCAGTACTTC
j_call: TRBJ2-2; v_call: TRBV24-1; clone_size: few; d_call: NA; cdr3_aa: CVTKAGGNTGELFF; cdr3_nt: TGTGTCACCAAGGCCGGGGGGAACACCGGGGAGCTGTTTTTT
j_call: TRBJ2-7; v_call: TRBV11-2; clone_size: NA; d_call: NA; cdr3_aa: CASSLTGQRYEQYF; cdr3_nt: TGTGCCAGCAGCTTAACCGGACAGCGGTACGAGCAGTACTTC
j_call: TRBJ2-1; v_call: TRBV20-1; clone_size: NA; d_call: TRBD2; cdr3_aa: CSVWERGGLDNEQFF; cdr3_nt: TGCAGTGTTTGGGAGCGGGGGGGCCTGGACAATGAGCAGTTCTTC
j_call: TRBJ1-1; v_call: TRBV7-2; clone_size: NA; d_call: TRBD1; cdr3_aa: CASTTGAAGTNTEAFF; cdr3_nt: TGTGCCAGCACCACAGGGGCGGCAGGGACGAACACTGAAGCTTTCTTT
j_call: TRBJ2-1; v_call: TRBV24-1; clone_size: NA; d_call: NA; cdr3_aa: CATEAGSYDEQFF; cdr3_nt: TGTGCCACCGAAGCGGGCTCCTACGATGAGCAGTTCTTC
j_call: TRBJ2-1; v_call: TRBV25-1; clone_size: NA; d_call: TRBD2; cdr3_aa: CASSEPLGLAGEQFF; cdr3_nt: TGTGCCAGCAGTGAGCCCCTAGGACTAGCGGGAGAGCAGTTCTTC
j_call: TRBJ2-7; v_call: TRBV5-6; clone_size: NA; d_call: TRBD1; cdr3_aa: CASSLLGAGGYEQYF; cdr3_nt: TGTGCCAGCAGCTTGCTAGGGGCAGGGGGCTACGAGCAGTACTTC
j_call: TRBJ2-1; v_call: TRBV9; clone_size: few; d_call: NA; cdr3_aa: CASSVEGRGNEQFF; cdr3_nt: TGTGCCAGCAGCGTAGAGGGTCGGGGGAATGAGCAGTTCTTC
j_call: TRBJ2-1; v_call: TRBV20-1; clone_size: NA; d_call: NA; cdr3_aa: CSASPISSSSYNEQFF; cdr3_nt: TGCAGTGCTAGCCCAATTAGCTCGAGCTCCTACAATGAGCAGTTCTTC
j_call: TRBJ2-4; v_call: TRBV20-1; clone_size: few; d_call: NA; cdr3_aa: CSARGVAIQYF; cdr3_nt: TGCAGTGCTAGAGGAGTTGCCATTCAGTACTTC
j_call: TRBJ2-3; v_call: TRBV15; clone_size: few; d_call: NA; cdr3_aa: CATSSQAEDTQYF; cdr3_nt: TGTGCCACCAGCTCTCAAGCCGAGGATACGCAGTATTTT
j_call: TRBJ2-2; v_call: TRBV24-1; clone_size: NA; d_call: TRBD2; cdr3_aa: CATSSGMNTGELFF; cdr3_nt: TGTGCCACCTCTAGCGGGATGAACACCGGGGAGCTGTTTTTT
j_call: TRBJ2-1; v_call: TRBV3-1; clone_size: NA; d_call: TRBD2; cdr3_aa: CASSQDVLAGVSNEQFF; cdr3_nt: TGTGCCAGCAGCCAAGATGTACTAGCGGGAGTAAGCAATGAGCAGTTCTTC
j_call: TRBJ2-3; v_call: TRBV27; clone_size: few; d_call: TRBD1; cdr3_aa: CASSLAVWDSSTDTQYF; cdr3_nt: TGTGCCAGCAGTTTAGCGGTGTGGGACAGTAGCACAGATACGCAGTATTTT
j_call: TRBJ2-5; v_call: TRBV5-1; clone_size: NA; d_call: TRBD1; cdr3_aa: CASSLDRTGEETQYF; cdr3_nt: TGCGCCAGCAGCTTGGATCGAACAGGGGAAGAGACCCAGTACTTC